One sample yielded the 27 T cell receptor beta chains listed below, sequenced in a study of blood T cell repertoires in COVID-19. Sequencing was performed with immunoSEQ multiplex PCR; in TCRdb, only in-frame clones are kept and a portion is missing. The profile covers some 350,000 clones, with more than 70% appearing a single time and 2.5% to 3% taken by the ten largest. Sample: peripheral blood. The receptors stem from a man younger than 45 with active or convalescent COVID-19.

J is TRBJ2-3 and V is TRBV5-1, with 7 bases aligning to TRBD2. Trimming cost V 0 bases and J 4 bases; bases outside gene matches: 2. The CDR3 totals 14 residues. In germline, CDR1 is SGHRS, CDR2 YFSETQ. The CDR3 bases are TGCGCCAGCAGCTTGGGACTAGCTCCAGATACGCAGTATTTT. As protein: CASSLGLAPDTQYF.

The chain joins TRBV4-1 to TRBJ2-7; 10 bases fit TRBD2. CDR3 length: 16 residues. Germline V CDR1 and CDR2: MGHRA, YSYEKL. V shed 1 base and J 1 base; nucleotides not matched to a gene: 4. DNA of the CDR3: TGCGCCAGCAGCCAAGCGGCACTAGCGGGATCCTACGAGCAGTACTTC. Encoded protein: CASSQAALAGSYEQYF.

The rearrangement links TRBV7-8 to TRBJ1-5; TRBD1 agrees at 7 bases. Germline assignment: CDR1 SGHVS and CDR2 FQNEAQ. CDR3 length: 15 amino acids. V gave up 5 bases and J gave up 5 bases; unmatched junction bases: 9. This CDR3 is CASSLAGTVHQPQHF. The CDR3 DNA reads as TGTGCCAGCAGCCTCGCCGGGACAGTTCATCAGCCCCAGCATTTT.

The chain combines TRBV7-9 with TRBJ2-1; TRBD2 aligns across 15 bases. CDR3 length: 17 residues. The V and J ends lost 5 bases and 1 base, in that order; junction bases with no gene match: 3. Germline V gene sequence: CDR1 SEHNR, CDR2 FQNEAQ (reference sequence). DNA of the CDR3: TGTGCCAGCAGCCACGGACTAGCGGGAGGGTCCTACAATGAGCAGTTCTTC. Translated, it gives CASSHGLAGGSYNEQFF. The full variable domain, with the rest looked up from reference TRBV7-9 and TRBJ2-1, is DTGVSQNPRHKITKRGQNVTFRCDPISEHNRLYWYRQTLGQGPEFLTYFQNEAQLEKSRLLSDRFSAERPKGSFSTLEIQRTEQGDSAMYLCASSHGLAGGSYNEQFFGPGTRLTVL.

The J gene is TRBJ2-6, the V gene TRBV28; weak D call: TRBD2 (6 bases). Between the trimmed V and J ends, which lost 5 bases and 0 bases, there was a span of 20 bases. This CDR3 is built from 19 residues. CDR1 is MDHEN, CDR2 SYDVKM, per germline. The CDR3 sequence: CASSTIWGERSSGANVLTF. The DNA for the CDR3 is TGTGCCAGCAGTACGATATGGGGGGAGCGGAGCTCTGGGGCCAACGTCCTGACTTTC.

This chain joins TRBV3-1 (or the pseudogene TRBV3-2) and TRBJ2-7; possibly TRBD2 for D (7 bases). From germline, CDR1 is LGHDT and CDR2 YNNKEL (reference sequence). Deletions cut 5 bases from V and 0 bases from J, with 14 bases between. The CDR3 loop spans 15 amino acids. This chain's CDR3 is CASSSRGRSSYEQYF. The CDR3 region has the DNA TGTGCCAGCAGCTCGCGGGGGCGGAGCTCCTACGAGCAGTACTTC.

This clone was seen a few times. The CDR3 DNA follows: TGTGCCAGCAGCGTAGGAGTAGCGGCATTTAATGAGCAGTTCTTC. The encoded protein is CASSVGVAAFNEQFF. The chain carries TRBV9 and TRBJ2-1; a weak D match, TRBD2 (6 bases). The CDR3 consists of 15 residues. V dropped 0 bases and J dropped 7 bases, with 14 bases sitting between them. Germline V gives CDR1 SGDLS, CDR2 YYNGEE.

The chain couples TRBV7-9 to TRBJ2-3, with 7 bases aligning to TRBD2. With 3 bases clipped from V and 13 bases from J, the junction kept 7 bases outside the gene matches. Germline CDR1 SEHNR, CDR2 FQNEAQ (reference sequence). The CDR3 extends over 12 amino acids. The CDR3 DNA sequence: TGTGCCAGCAGCTTGGGAGCGGGGCCGGAGTATTTT. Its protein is CASSLGAGPEYF.

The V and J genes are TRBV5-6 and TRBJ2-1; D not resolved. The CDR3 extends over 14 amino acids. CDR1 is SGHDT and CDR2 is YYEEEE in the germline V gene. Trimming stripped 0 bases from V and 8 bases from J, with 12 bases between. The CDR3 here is CASSLGANYHEQFF. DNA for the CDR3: TGTGCCAGCAGCTTGGGCGCGAATTACCATGAGCAGTTCTTC.

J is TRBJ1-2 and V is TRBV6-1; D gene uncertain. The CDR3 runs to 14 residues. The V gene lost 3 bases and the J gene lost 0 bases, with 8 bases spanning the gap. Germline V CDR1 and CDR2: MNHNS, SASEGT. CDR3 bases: TGTGCCAGCAGTGACACAGTGACTAACTATGGCTACACCTTC. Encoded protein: CASSDTVTNYGYTF.

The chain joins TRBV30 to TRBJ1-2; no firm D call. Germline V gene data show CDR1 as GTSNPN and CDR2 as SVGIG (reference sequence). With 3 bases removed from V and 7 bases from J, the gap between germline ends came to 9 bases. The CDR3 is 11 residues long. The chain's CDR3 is CAWRRGFGYTF. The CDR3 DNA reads TGTGCCTGGAGACGAGGGTTTGGCTACACCTTC. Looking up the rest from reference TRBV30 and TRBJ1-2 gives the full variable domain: SQTIHQWPATLVQPVGSPLSLECTVEGTSNPNLYWYRQAAGRGLQLLFYSVGIGQISSEVPQNLSASRPQDRQFILSSKKLLLSDSGFYLCAWRRGFGYTFGSGTRLTVV.

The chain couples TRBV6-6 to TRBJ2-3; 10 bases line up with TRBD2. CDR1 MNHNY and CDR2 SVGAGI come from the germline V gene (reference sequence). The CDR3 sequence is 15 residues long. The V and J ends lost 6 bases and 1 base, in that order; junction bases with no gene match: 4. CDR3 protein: CASRSTSGGTDTQYF. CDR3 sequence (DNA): TGTGCCAGCAGGTCTACTAGCGGGGGCACAGATACGCAGTATTTT.

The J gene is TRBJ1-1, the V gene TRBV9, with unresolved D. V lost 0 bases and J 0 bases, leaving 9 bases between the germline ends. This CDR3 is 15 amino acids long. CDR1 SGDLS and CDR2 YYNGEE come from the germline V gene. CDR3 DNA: TGTGCCAGCAGCGTAGGAGCGGCACTGAACACTGAAGCTTTCTTT. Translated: CASSVGAALNTEAFF.

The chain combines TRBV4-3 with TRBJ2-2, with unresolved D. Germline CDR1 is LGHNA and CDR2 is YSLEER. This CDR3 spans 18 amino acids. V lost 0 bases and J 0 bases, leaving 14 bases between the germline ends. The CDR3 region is CASSQDLSGAANTGELFF. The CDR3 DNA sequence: TGCGCCAGCAGCCAAGATCTTTCAGGCGCAGCGAACACCGGGGAGCTGTTTTTT.

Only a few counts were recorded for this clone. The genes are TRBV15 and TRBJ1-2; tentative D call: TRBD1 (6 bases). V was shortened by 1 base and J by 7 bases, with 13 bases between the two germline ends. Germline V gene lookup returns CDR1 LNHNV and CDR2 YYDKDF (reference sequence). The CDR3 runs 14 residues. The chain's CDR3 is CATSRAVGGGGYTF. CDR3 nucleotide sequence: TGTGCCACCAGCAGAGCAGTAGGGGGTGGTGGCTACACCTTC.

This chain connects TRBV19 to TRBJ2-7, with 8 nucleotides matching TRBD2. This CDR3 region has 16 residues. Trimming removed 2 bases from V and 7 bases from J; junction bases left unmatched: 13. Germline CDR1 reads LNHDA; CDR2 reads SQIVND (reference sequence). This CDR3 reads CASSIRRRGTREEQYF. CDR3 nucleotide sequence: TGTGCCAGTAGTATAAGGAGGAGGGGGACTAGGGAAGAGCAGTACTTC.

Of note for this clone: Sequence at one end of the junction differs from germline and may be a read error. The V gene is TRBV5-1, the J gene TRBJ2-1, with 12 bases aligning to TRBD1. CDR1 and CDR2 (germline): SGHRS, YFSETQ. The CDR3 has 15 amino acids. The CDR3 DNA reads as TGCGCCAGCAGATTGGGACAGGGGGCCCACAATGAGCAGTTCTTC. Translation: CASRLGQGAHNEQFF.

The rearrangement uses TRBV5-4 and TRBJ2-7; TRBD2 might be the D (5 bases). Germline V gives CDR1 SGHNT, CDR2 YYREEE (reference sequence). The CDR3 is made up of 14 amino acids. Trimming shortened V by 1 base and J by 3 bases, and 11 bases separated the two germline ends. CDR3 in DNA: TGTGCCAGCAGCTTGTTCGGACTTTTCTACGAGCAGTACTTC. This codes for CASSLFGLFYEQYF. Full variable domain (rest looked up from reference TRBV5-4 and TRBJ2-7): ETGVTQSPTHLIKTRGQQVTLRCSSQSGHNTVSWYQQALGQGPQFIFQYYREEENGRGNFPPRFSGLQFPNYSSELNVNALELDDSALYLCASSLFGLFYEQYFGPGTRLTVT.

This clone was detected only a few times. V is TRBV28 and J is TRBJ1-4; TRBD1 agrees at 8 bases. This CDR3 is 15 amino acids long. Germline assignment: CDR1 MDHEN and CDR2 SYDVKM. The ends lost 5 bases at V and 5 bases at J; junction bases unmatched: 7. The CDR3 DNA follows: TGTGCCAGCAGTCCACGGGACAGGAGGAATGAAAAACTGTTTTTT. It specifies CASSPRDRRNEKLFF.

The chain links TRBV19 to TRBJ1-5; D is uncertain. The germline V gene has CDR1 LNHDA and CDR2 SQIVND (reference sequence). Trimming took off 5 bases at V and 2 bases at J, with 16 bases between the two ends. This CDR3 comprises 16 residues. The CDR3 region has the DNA TGTGCCAGTAGTCCTCTTAGGAGACTCGGCAATCAGCCCCAGCATTTT. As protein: CASSPLRRLGNQPQHF.

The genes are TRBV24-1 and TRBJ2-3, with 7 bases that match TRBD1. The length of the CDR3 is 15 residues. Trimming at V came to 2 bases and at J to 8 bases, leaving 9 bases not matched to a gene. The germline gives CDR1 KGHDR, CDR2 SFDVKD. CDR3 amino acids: CATSDSSQGWVTQYF. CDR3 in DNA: TGTGCCACCAGTGATTCGTCACAGGGGTGGGTTACGCAGTATTTT.

This chain's CDR3 is CASSIGAGDPYEQYF. The CDR3 nucleotides are TGTGCCAGTAGTATAGGGGCGGGGGACCCCTACGAGCAGTACTTC. This chain joins TRBV19 and TRBJ2-7; 7 bases align to TRBD2. CDR1 is LNHDA, CDR2 SQIVND, per germline (reference sequence). CDR3 length: 15 amino acids. V lost 1 base, J lost 2 bases, and 5 bases stayed unmatched.

CDR3 residues: CAIRGTGVYNEQFF. The CDR3 nucleotides are TGTGCCATCAGAGGGACAGGGGTATACAATGAGCAGTTCTTC. This chain links TRBV10-3 with TRBJ2-1; 10 bases align to TRBD1. This CDR3 has 14 residues. CDR1 is ENHRY and CDR2 is SYGVKD in the germline V gene. V shed 6 bases and J 4 bases; nucleotides not matched to a gene: 3.

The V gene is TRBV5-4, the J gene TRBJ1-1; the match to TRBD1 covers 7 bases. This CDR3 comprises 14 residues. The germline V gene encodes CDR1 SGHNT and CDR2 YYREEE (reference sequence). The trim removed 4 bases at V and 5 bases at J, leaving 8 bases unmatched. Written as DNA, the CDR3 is TGTGCCAGCAGCCAGGGGGATTATGCGACTGAAGCTTTCTTT. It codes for CASSQGDYATEAFF.

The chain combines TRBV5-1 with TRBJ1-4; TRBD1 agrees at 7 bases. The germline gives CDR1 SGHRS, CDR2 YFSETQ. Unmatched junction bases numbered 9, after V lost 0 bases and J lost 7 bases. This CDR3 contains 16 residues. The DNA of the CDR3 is TGCGCCAGCAGCTTGGCCGGGCAGGGGGGCGGTGAAAAACTGTTTTTT. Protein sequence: CASSLAGQGGGEKLFF.

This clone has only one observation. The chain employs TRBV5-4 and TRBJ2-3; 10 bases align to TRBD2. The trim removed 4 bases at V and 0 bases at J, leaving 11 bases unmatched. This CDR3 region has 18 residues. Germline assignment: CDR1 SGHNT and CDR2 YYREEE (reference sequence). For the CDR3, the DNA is TGTGCCAGCAGCCCTGGGGGACTAGCGACCACTAGCACAGATACGCAGTATTTT. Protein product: CASSPGGLATTSTDTQYF.

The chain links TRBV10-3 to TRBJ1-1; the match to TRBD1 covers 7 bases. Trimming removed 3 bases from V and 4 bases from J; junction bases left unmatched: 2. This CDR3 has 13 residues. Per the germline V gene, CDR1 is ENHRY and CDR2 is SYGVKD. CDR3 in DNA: TGTGCCATCAGTGAAGCAGGGGGCACTGAAGCTTTCTTT. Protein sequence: CAISEAGGTEAFF.